This T cell receptor (beta chain) was recovered during a study of tumor-infiltrating lymphocytes in localized non-small cell lung cancer. Broader study findings: Higher tumor T cell infiltration than in uninvolved lung was supported by TCRbeta sequencing.

CDR3 size: 16 residues. The ends lost 5 bases at V and 2 bases at J; junction bases unmatched: 10. Per the germline V gene, CDR1 is SGHKS and CDR2 is YYEKEE (reference sequence). Sequencing was performed with immunoSEQ multiplex PCR; in TCRdb, only in-frame clones are kept and a portion is missing. The table lists some 13,000 clones, about two thirds of them singletons, with less than 25% in the top ten. Regarding this clone: Antigen: not known.

The receptor's source is a human donor with non-small cell lung cancer. The V and J genes are TRBV5-5 and TRBJ2-7; TRBD2 matches at 10 bases. Source material: uninvolved lung tissue not adjacent to the tumor. CDR3 sequence: CASRPGLAERAYEQYF. In DNA form, the CDR3 reads TGTGCCAGCAGACCCGGACTAGCGGAGCGGGCCTACGAGCAGTACTTC. The whole variable domain, remainder taken from reference TRBV5-5 and TRBJ2-7, is DAGVTQSPTHLIKTRGQQVTLRCSPISGHKSVSWYQQVLGQGPQFIFQYYEKEERGRGNFPDRFSARQFPNYSSELNVNALLLGDSALYLCASRPGLAERAYEQYFGPGTRLTVT.